Listed here are 8 T cell receptor beta chains from one sample, sequenced in a study of T cell responses to AZD1222 COVID-19 vaccine (dated by TCRdb to the early 2020s). This sample's time point label indicates: about 28 days (+/-7) after the second vaccine dose. The library came from the immunoSEQ multiplex PCR assay. In TCRdb, the immuneACCESS table is reduced to in-frame sequences with V and J assigned. These tables do not hold every clone; where another copy was compared, an unresolved V gene accounts for under half, and the others remain unexplained. A total of 120,000 to 150,000 clones appear in this sample, more than 75% of them only once. Together, the top ten hold about 3.4% of the sample. The sample here was peripheral blood, taken 28 days after the second AZD1222 dose. The receptors derive from an adult who received the AZD1222 COVID-19 vaccine.

This chain joins TRBV6-5 and TRBJ1-1; D remains unclear. The V and J ends lost 6 bases and 1 base respectively, with 12 bases between them. The CDR3 extends over 14 amino acids. Germline values: CDR1 MNHEY, CDR2 SVGAGI. The CDR3 reads CASRRAAKNTEAFF. For the CDR3, the DNA is TGTGCCAGCAGGAGGGCAGCCAAGAACACTGAAGCTTTCTTT.

V usage is TRBV19 and J usage is TRBJ1-1, with 7 bases fitting TRBD1. Germline CDR1 and CDR2: LNHDA and SQIVND (reference sequence). The ends lost 7 bases at V and 1 base at J; junction bases unmatched: 9. The CDR3 totals 15 residues. The chain's CDR3 is CASTPGGGPNTEAFF. CDR3 nucleotide sequence: TGTGCCAGTACCCCAGGGGGGGGCCCGAACACTGAAGCTTTCTTT. The whole variable domain, filled in from reference TRBV19 and TRBJ1-1, reads DGGITQSPKYLFRKEGQNVTLSCEQNLNHDAMYWYRQDPGQGLRLIYYSQIVNDFQKGDIAEGYSVSREKKESFPLTVTSAQKNPTAFYLCASTPGGGPNTEAFFGQGTRLTVV.

The chain carries TRBV28 and TRBJ1-1, with D unresolved. The CDR3 sequence is 14 residues long. With 6 bases removed from V and 0 bases from J, the gap between germline ends came to 11 bases. The germline CDR1 and CDR2 sequences are MDHEN and SYDVKM. CDR3 residues: CASSPARMNTEAFF. In DNA form, the CDR3 reads TGTGCCAGCAGCCCCGCACGGATGAACACTGAAGCTTTCTTT.

The gene calls are TRBV7-2 and TRBJ2-3, with D perhaps matching TRBD2 (8 bases). The CDR3 has 15 amino acids. Germline V gene sequence: CDR1 SGHTA, CDR2 FQGNSA. V lost 5 bases to trimming and J lost 4 bases, with 16 bases between them. The CDR3: CASSRGLGGPDTQYF. The CDR3 nucleotides read TGTGCCAGCAGCAGGGGACTAGGGGGCCCAGATACGCAGTATTTT.

J is TRBJ1-6 and V is TRBV7-8, with D maybe TRBD1 (5 bases). CDR1 and CDR2 from the germline V gene are SGHVS and FQNEAQ. V was pared by 4 bases and J by 11 bases, with 12 bases between. This CDR3 spans 13 amino acids. Written as DNA, the CDR3 is TGTGCCAGCAGCTCCCAGGGTTTTACACCCCTCCACTTT. Translated, it gives CASSSQGFTPLHF.

The V call is TRBV4-2, the J call TRBJ2-1; weak D call: TRBD1 (6 bases). The V gene's germline CDR1 is LGHNA and CDR2 YNFKEQ. V lost 4 bases and J lost 4, with 17 bases in between. This CDR3 region has 16 residues. In DNA, the CDR3 is TGTGCCAGCAGCCGACACAACAGGGCAGAATACAATGAGCAGTTCTTC. Its translation is CASSRHNRAEYNEQFF.

J is TRBJ2-3 and V is TRBV6-1; TRBD2 agrees at 7 bases. The V gene's germline CDR1 is MNHNS and CDR2 SASEGT. The CDR3 is 12 residues long. J gave up 6 bases and V 3 bases, and 0 bases lay outside the gene matches. For the CDR3, the DNA is TGTGCCAGCAGTGACGGGGGGGATACGCAGTATTTT. Its protein is CASSDGGDTQYF.

The chain is built from TRBV27 and TRBJ2-5, with D possibly being TRBD1 or TRBD2 (6 bases each). CDR1 and CDR2 from the germline V gene are MNHEY and SMNVEV (reference sequence). V was shortened by 6 bases and J by 5 bases, with 10 bases between the two germline ends. The CDR3 consists of 12 residues. The CDR3 DNA follows: TGTGCCAGCAGAGGGGGGACCGAGACCCAGTACTTC. Encoded protein: CASRGGTETQYF.